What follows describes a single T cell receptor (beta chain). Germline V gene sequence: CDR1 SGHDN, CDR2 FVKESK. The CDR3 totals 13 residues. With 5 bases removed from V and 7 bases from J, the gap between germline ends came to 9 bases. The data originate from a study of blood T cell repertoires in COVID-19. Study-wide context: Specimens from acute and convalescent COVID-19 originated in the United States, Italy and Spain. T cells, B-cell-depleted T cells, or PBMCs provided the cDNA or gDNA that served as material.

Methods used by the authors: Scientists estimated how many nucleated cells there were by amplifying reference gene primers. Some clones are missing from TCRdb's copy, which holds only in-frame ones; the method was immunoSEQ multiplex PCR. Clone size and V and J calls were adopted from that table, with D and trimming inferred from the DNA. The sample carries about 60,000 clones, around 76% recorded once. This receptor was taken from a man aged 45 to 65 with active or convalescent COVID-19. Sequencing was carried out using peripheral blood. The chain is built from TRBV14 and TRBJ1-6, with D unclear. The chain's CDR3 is CASSAFANSPLHF. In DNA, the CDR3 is TGTGCCAGCAGCGCCTTTGCGAATTCACCCCTCCACTTT. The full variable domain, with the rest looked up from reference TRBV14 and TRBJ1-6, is EAGVTQFPSHSVIEKGQTVTLRCDPISGHDNLYWYRRVMGKEIKFLLHFVKESKQDESGMPNNRFLAERTGGTYSTLKVQPAELEDSGVYFCASSAFANSPLHFGNGTRLTVT.